The 32 T cell receptor beta chains listed next were all sequenced from one sample in a study of molecular identifiers for immune sequencing clone quantification. TCRdb ran MiXCR on the PCR reads and lists one entry per CDR3 protein. Of about 640,000 distinct CDR3 sequences listed, 15% to 20% were seen once; the top ten hold roughly 0.9%. The specimen sequenced was naive CD8+ T cells from blood, with Jurkat cell RNA spiked in. Subset given: FACS-sorted CD8+CD4-CCR7+CD45RA+ naive T cells. These receptors originate from a human donor in good health. Some libraries in this study had Jurkat cell RNA spiked in.

Points on this clonotype: This may arise from a read error, as a much more abundant clone is one base away. CDR3 in amino acids: CASSKLSVSGYTF. CDR3 in DNA: TGTGCCAGCAGTAAGTTGAGCGTCTCTGGCTACACCTTC. The chain employs TRBV27 and TRBJ1-2, with no clear D. Trimming took off 5 bases at V and 7 bases at J, with 14 bases between the two ends. CDR1 and CDR2 from the germline V gene are MNHEY and SMNVEV (reference sequence). There are 13 residues in the CDR3.

This sequence joins TRBV20-1 and TRBJ2-5; D is perhaps TRBD2 (5 bases). Germline V lookup: CDR1 DFQATT, CDR2 SNEGSKA (reference sequence). The CDR3 covers 15 residues. The V and J ends lost 0 bases and 1 base respectively, with 12 bases between them. The CDR3 DNA reads TGCAGTGCTAGAGATTGGACTTCCTCCCAAGAGACCCAGTACTTC. Residues: CSARDWTSSQETQYF.

A few counts support this clonotype. The chain is built from TRBV30 and TRBJ1-4; 7 positions match TRBD1. The V and J ends lost 1 base and 10 bases, in that order; junction bases with no gene match: 6. This CDR3 is built from 13 residues. CDR1 is GTSNPN, CDR2 SVGIG, per germline (reference sequence). CDR3 region: CAWSATAGGKLFF. CDR3 nucleotides: TGTGCCTGGAGTGCCACGGCAGGGGGAAAACTGTTTTTT.

The sample holds many counts of this clonotype. This chain joins TRBV10-1 and TRBJ2-7; the D is unclear. This CDR3 region has 14 residues. Trimming took off 3 bases at V and 5 bases at J, with 14 bases between the two ends. CDR1 and CDR2 from the germline V gene are WNHNN and SYGVQD (reference sequence). CDR3 in DNA: TGCGCCAGCAGTGATGGACGGACGGGCGACGAGCAGTACTTC. Its protein product is CASSDGRTGDEQYF.

This clonotype appeared many times. The chain employs TRBV11-2 and TRBJ2-3; 9 positions agree with TRBD2. Germline-derived CDR1 and CDR2 are SGHAT and FQNNGV. The CDR3 length is 17 residues. V was pared by 1 base and J by 2 bases, with 7 bases of the junction left unmatched. The CDR3 protein is CASSLGVAGAYTDTQYF. CDR3 in DNA: TGTGCCAGCAGCTTAGGGGTAGCGGGGGCGTACACAGATACGCAGTATTTT.

Comments on this clonotype: It may be a read error: a sequence one base away is much more abundant. The chain couples TRBV20-1 to TRBJ1-1; D ambiguous. This CDR3 contains 11 residues. V gave up 5 bases and J gave up 7 bases, with 11 bases separating them. Germline assignment: CDR1 DFQATT and CDR2 SNEGSKA (reference sequence). The CDR3 DNA reads TGCAGTGCTGGTTTGGGGTTTGAAGCTTTCTTT. The encoded protein is CSAGLGFEAFF.

This clonotype appeared a few times. The chain couples TRBV7-9 to TRBJ1-1; D may be TRBD1 (6 bases). Trimming removed 1 base at V and 6 bases at J, with 12 bases between. Germline-derived CDR1 and CDR2 are SEHNR and FQNEAQ (reference sequence). The CDR3 extends over 14 amino acids. The CDR3 loop is CASSLGRGHPEAFF. The CDR3 nucleotides read TGTGCCAGCAGCTTAGGGAGGGGACATCCTGAAGCTTTCTTT.

This clonotype was found many times. This chain uses TRBV19 with TRBJ1-2; TRBD1 might be the D (6 bases). Germline V gives CDR1 LNHDA, CDR2 SQIVND (reference sequence). Trimming removed 7 bases at V and 3 bases at J, with 15 bases between. The CDR3 covers 14 residues. CDR3 residues: CASNPKGGHYGYTF. CDR3 nucleotide sequence: TGTGCCAGTAACCCGAAAGGGGGACACTATGGCTACACCTTC.

This clonotype has at least ten counts. The chain couples TRBV5-6 to TRBJ1-4; D is possibly TRBD1 (6 bases). Germline loops: CDR1 SGHDT, CDR2 YYEEEE. The CDR3 is 12 residues long. Between the trimmed V and J ends, which lost 0 bases and 13 bases, there was a span of 10 bases. The CDR3 is CASSLGRGALFF. In DNA, the CDR3 is TGTGCCAGCAGCTTGGGAAGGGGGGCACTGTTTTTT.

The chain has TRBV18 and TRBJ2-1, with D perhaps matching TRBD2 (5 bases). The V end lost 4 bases, the J end lost 3 bases, and 16 bases lay between the germline ends. CDR1 KGHSH and CDR2 LQKENI come from the germline V gene. The length of the CDR3 is 16 residues. The CDR3, as DNA: TGTGCCAGCTCACTTACTTCGGGATTTGGCTACAATGAGCAGTTCTTC. Translated, it gives CASSLTSGFGYNEQFF. Using reference TRBV18 and TRBJ2-1 for the parts outside the CDR3, the full variable domain is NAGVMQNPRHLVRRRGQEARLRCSPMKGHSHVYWYRQLPEEGLKFMVYLQKENIIDESGMPKERFSAEFPKEGPSILRIQQVVRGDSAAYFCASSLTSGFGYNEQFFGPGTRLTVL.

There are many counts of this clonotype. The V gene is TRBV4-3, the J gene TRBJ2-7; D is unresolved. With 0 bases removed from V and 3 bases from J, the gap between germline ends came to 12 bases. Germline CDR1 and CDR2: LGHNA and YSLEER. The CDR3 is 15 residues long. The chain's CDR3 is CASSQDWARSYEQYF. The CDR3 DNA reads TGCGCCAGCAGCCAAGATTGGGCTAGGAGCTACGAGCAGTACTTC.

The sample holds a few counts of this clonotype. The chain is built from TRBV20-1 and TRBJ1-1; D is unresolved. CDR1 and CDR2 from the germline V gene are DFQATT and SNEGSKA (reference sequence). V gave up 3 bases and J gave up 5 bases, with 13 bases separating them. This CDR3 region has 13 residues. The CDR3 DNA is TGCAGTGCTAGGACGGGCGTGAGTACTGAAGCTTTCTTT. Its protein is CSARTGVSTEAFF.

This clonotype was detected a few times. The genes are TRBV11-2 and TRBJ2-7; D gene ambiguous. CDR1 is SGHAT, CDR2 FQNNGV, per germline. The CDR3 runs to 15 residues. The V end lost 7 bases, the J end lost 3 bases, and 19 bases lay between the germline ends. CDR3: CASIAGPSPFYEQYF. DNA of the CDR3: TGTGCCAGCATCGCAGGCCCGAGCCCATTCTACGAGCAGTACTTC.

This clonotype was detected many times. Sequence at one end of the junction differs from germline and may be a read error. The rearrangement uses TRBV6-7 and TRBJ2-1; D uncertain. TRBV6-7 falls under the ORF class, with uncertain function. The CDR3 is 10 amino acids. The CDR3 region is CASSYPFALF. CDR3 bases: TGTGCCAGCAGTTACCCCTTCGCTCTCTTC.

The chain joins TRBV19 to TRBJ1-5; 9 nucleotides line up with TRBD1. The CDR3 length is 16 residues. Germline CDR1 LNHDA, CDR2 SQIVND (reference sequence). Trimming removed 3 bases from V and 6 bases from J; junction bases left unmatched: 9. The CDR3 DNA reads as TGTGCCAGTAGTATCGCTACAGGGGGCGCGGGTCAGCCCCAGCATTTT. This codes for CASSIATGGAGQPQHF.

This clonotype showed up just once. With a much larger clone just one base away, this may be a read error. This sequence joins TRBV7-6 and TRBJ2-5; D possibly corresponds to TRBD2 (7 bases). Germline V lookup: CDR1 SGHVS, CDR2 FNYEAQ. CDR3 length equals 17 residues. The CDR3 sequence: CASSLVGPAGALETQHF. The CDR3 nucleotides are TGTGCCAGCAGCTTAGTAGGGCCCGCGGGGGCTCTTGAGACCCAGCACTTC.

This clonotype has a handful of counts. V gene TRBV30 combines with J gene TRBJ2-3; 14 bases map to TRBD2. Germline V gene sequence: CDR1 GTSNPN, CDR2 SVGIG (reference sequence). The CDR3 runs to 21 residues. The V segment lost 2 bases and the J segment 1 base; nucleotides outside the gene matches: 17. CDR3 sequence reads: CAWSLGTSGGRAFYGTDTQYF. The CDR3, as DNA: TGTGCCTGGAGTCTCGGGACTAGCGGGGGTCGTGCGTTTTATGGCACAGATACGCAGTATTTT.

This clonotype occurred a few times. This sequence joins TRBV4-3 and TRBJ1-4; D unclear. The CDR3 sequence is 17 residues long. V gave up 3 bases and J gave up 0 bases, with 14 bases separating them. The V gene's germline CDR1 is LGHNA and CDR2 YSLEER. CDR3 sequence: CASSQNEHYSTNEKLFF. The CDR3 region has the DNA TGCGCCAGCAGCCAGAACGAACACTATTCAACTAATGAAAAACTGTTTTTT.

J is TRBJ2-1 and V is TRBV19, with TRBD2 as a possible D gene (6 bases). The V gene's germline CDR1 is LNHDA and CDR2 SQIVND (reference sequence). Between the trimmed V and J ends, which lost 2 bases and 5 bases, there was a span of 13 bases. The length of the CDR3 is 15 residues. The chain's CDR3 is CASSITGSRDNEQFF. The CDR3 DNA reads as TGTGCCAGTAGTATAACCGGGAGCCGGGACAATGAGCAGTTCTTC.

This clonotype was seen many times. V usage is TRBV9 and J usage is TRBJ2-4; D may be TRBD1 (6 bases). Trimming cost V 3 bases and J 5 bases, with 15 bases left between them. Per germline, CDR1 SGDLS and CDR2 YYNGEE. The length of the CDR3 is 15 residues. The CDR3: CASSGTASPQNIQYF. For the CDR3, the DNA is TGTGCCAGCAGCGGGACAGCGAGTCCTCAAAACATTCAGTACTTC.

This clonotype occurred many times. The chain recombines TRBV7-9 with TRBJ1-1; D not resolved. The V gene's germline CDR1 is SEHNR and CDR2 FQNEAQ (reference sequence). The CDR3 consists of 15 residues. Trimming stripped 1 base from V and 6 bases from J, with 15 bases between. CDR3 sequence (DNA): TGTGCCAGCAGCTTAGTTGTAGGGATCCACCCTGAAGCTTTCTTT. Amino acid sequence: CASSLVVGIHPEAFF.

V usage is TRBV6-2 or TRBV6-3 and J usage is TRBJ2-1; 8 bases are a match to TRBD2. There are 14 residues in the CDR3. V lost 6 bases and J lost 9; bases outside the gene matches: 10. Germline V gene data show CDR1 as MNHEY and CDR2 as SVGEGT. The CDR3 sequence is CASSPGGLDTEQFF. The CDR3 coding sequence is TGTGCCAGCAGCCCCGGGGGACTAGACACTGAGCAGTTCTTC.

This clonotype appeared many times. V and J are TRBV19 and TRBJ1-1; D might be TRBD1 (6 bases). The V end lost 0 bases, the J end lost 8 bases, and 10 bases lay between the germline ends. Germline assignment: CDR1 LNHDA and CDR2 SQIVND (reference sequence). CDR3 length equals 13 residues. The CDR3 sequence: CASSIDPGTEAFF. CDR3 DNA sequence: TGTGCCAGTAGTATAGATCCGGGGACAGAAGCTTTCTTT.

This clonotype was seen many times. The chain recombines TRBV28 with TRBJ2-5, with 8 bases identical to TRBD2. This CDR3 is built from 15 residues. After removal of 3 bases from V and 2 bases from J, the junction contained 5 bases not matched to a gene. CDR1 and CDR2 from the germline V gene are MDHEN and SYDVKM. CDR3 in amino acids: CASSFGGGSQETQYF. As DNA, the CDR3 is TGTGCCAGCAGTTTCGGGGGGGGCTCACAAGAGACCCAGTACTTC. Full variable domain (remainder filled in from reference TRBV28 and TRBJ2-5): DVKVTQSSRYLVKRTGEKVFLECVQDMDHENMFWYRQDPGLGLRLIYFSYDVKMKEKGDIPEGYSVSREKKERFSLILESASTNQTSMYLCASSFGGGSQETQYFGPGTRLLVL.

This clonotype has a handful of counts. This chain joins TRBV20-1 and TRBJ1-2; D is ambiguous. Germline-derived CDR1 and CDR2 are DFQATT and SNEGSKA (reference sequence). The CDR3 extends over 13 amino acids. The V gene lost 5 bases and the J gene lost 2 bases, with 12 bases spanning the gap. In DNA form, the CDR3 reads TGCAGTGCTCCCACAGACAAAAACTATGGCTACACCTTC. Its translation: CSAPTDKNYGYTF.

This clonotype was seen many times. The chain carries TRBV5-1 and TRBJ2-3, with 7 nucleotides matching TRBD2. CDR1 is SGHRS, CDR2 YFSETQ, per germline. The trim removed 3 bases at V and 4 bases at J, leaving 8 bases unmatched. The CDR3 covers 15 residues. The chain's CDR3 is CASSSRGVNADTQYF. The CDR3 nucleotides are TGCGCCAGCAGCTCCCGGGGGGTAAACGCAGATACGCAGTATTTT.

This clonotype was observed at least ten times. This rearrangement joins TRBV12-3 or TRBV12-4 to TRBJ2-7; D uncertain. CDR3 length: 13 residues. Trimming left V 6 bases short and J 3 bases short, with 12 bases between. The CDR3 is CASSPGSRYEQYF. CDR3 sequence (DNA): TGTGCCAGCAGCCCAGGCTCCCGCTACGAGCAGTACTTC.

This clonotype was seen at least ten times. The CDR3 sequence is CASSQLQGTADTQYF. CDR3 coding DNA: TGCGCCAGCAGCCAACTACAGGGGACGGCAGATACGCAGTATTTT. The chain has TRBV4-1 and TRBJ2-3; TRBD1 aligns across 7 bases. The V gene's germline CDR1 is MGHRA and CDR2 YSYEKL. This CDR3 is 15 amino acids long. The V segment lost 2 bases and the J segment 4 bases; nucleotides outside the gene matches: 6.

Points on this clonotype: Sequence at one end of the junction differs from germline and may be a read error. The CDR3 nucleotides read TGTACCAGCAGTGAAGGCGGGAAGACCCAGTACTTC. It translates to CTSSEGGKTQYF. The V gene is TRBV6-1, the J gene TRBJ2-5; the D gene is possibly TRBD2 (6 bases). This CDR3 is 12 amino acids long. The germline V gene encodes CDR1 MNHNS and CDR2 SASEGT.

This clonotype occurred many times. J is TRBJ2-5 and V is TRBV28, with 8 bases identical to TRBD2. Germline V gene sequence: CDR1 MDHEN, CDR2 SYDVKM. V trimming: 1 base; J trimming: 3 bases; junction bases outside the gene matches: 7. The CDR3 covers 16 residues. CDR3 sequence: CASSLSLILAEETQYF. CDR3 DNA: TGTGCCAGCAGTTTATCGTTAATACTAGCGGAAGAGACCCAGTACTTC.

This clonotype was recorded many times. This chain uses TRBV3-1 with TRBJ1-6; D possibly corresponds to TRBD1 (5 bases). The CDR3 has 16 residues. Germline CDR1 is LGHDT and CDR2 is YNNKEL (reference sequence). V lost 4 bases and J 14 bases, leaving 24 bases between the germline ends. The CDR3 region has the DNA TGTGCCAGCAGCCCCTCTAGGGTGGCAGGGTATCTCTCCCTCCACTTT. Encoded protein: CASSPSRVAGYLSLHF.

Details on this clonotype: One junction end does not reproduce the germline sequence, and a read error may be involved. The CDR3 sequence is CASSARNVGTDAQYF. CDR3 bases: TGTGCCAGCAGCGCCCGAAATGTGGGCACAGATGCGCAGTATTTT. This chain joins TRBV9 and TRBJ2-3; D is uncertain. Germline V gives CDR1 SGDLS, CDR2 YYNGEE. The CDR3 covers 15 residues.